The 7 T cell receptor beta chains below all came from one sample that was sequenced in a study of HIV-infected patients and healthy controls. The repertoire came from unfractionated whole blood and reflected all unsorted peripheral T cells. Reverse transcription used around 500 ng RNA and constant-region primers for alpha and beta. Using multiplexing indices, alpha and beta chain libraries were generated apart by chain-specific third strand synthesis. A single record per CDR3 protein comes from TCRdb applying MiXCR to the 5' RACE reads. This table has approximately 9,400 distinct CDR3 sequences, over 7% appearing once. Sequencing was performed on blood. The receptors originated from an adult in good health.

This rearrangement joins TRBV6-1 to TRBJ2-7; D is unclear. Germline V gene sequence: CDR1 MNHNS, CDR2 SASEGT. This CDR3 region has 16 residues. V was shortened by 1 base and J by 4 bases, with 17 bases between the two germline ends. The CDR3 nucleotides read TGTGCCAGCAGTGAAGATATTCCGGTCAGGAGATACGAGCAGTACTTC. Encoded protein: CASSEDIPVRRYEQYF.

This clonotype was detected many times. The chain combines TRBV6-1 with TRBJ2-2; D might be TRBD1 (6 bases). Between the trimmed V and J ends, which lost 4 bases and 5 bases, there was a span of 11 bases. The germline CDR1 and CDR2 sequences are MNHNS and SASEGT. The CDR3 has 14 amino acids. The CDR3 sequence: CASSVRGGTGELFF. The CDR3 bases are TGTGCCAGCAGTGTCAGGGGTGGAACCGGGGAGCTGTTTTTT.

This clonotype is categorized as medium-sized. In nucleotides, the CDR3 is TGTGCCATCAGTGGGCGATCAGGGGGCGCCGCAGATACGCAGTATTTT. Encoded protein: CAISGRSGGAADTQYF. The chain links TRBV10-3 to TRBJ2-3, with 8 bases that match TRBD1. V dropped 4 bases and J dropped 4; count of bases not matched to a gene: 10. Germline V lookup: CDR1 ENHRY, CDR2 SYGVKD. The CDR3 consists of 16 residues.

In its sample, this clonotype is medium-sized. This chain links TRBV7-2 with TRBJ2-2; no reliable D call. The ends were cut back, 5 bases at V and 4 bases at J, with 5 bases in the middle. Germline V gives CDR1 SGHTA, CDR2 FQGNSA. The CDR3 runs to 12 residues. The CDR3 DNA sequence: TGTGCCAGCAGCCCTGCCACCGGGGAGCTGTTTTTT. It yields the protein CASSPATGELFF.

This clonotype was observed many times. The gene calls are TRBV4-1 and TRBJ2-4, with D uncertain. The CDR3 totals 14 residues. Germline V CDR1 and CDR2: MGHRA, YSYEKL. V was trimmed by 1 base and J by 0 bases, leaving 4 bases between them. The CDR3 is CASSQAIAKNIQYF. The CDR3 DNA reads TGCGCCAGCAGCCAAGCGATAGCCAAAAACATTCAGTACTTC.

This clonotype is classed as medium-sized (0.01 to 0.1%). The chain carries TRBV13 and TRBJ2-5; no reliable D call. CDR3 length equals 14 residues. V shed 2 bases and J shed 2 bases, with 9 bases lying between them. From germline, CDR1 is PRHDT and CDR2 FYEKMQ (reference sequence). In DNA, the CDR3 is TGTGCCAGCAGCTTATCAGGAGCTCAAGAGACCCAGTACTTC. Its protein is CASSLSGAQETQYF.

This clonotype is deemed medium-sized. This sequence joins TRBV29-1 and TRBJ2-7, with TRBD1 matching 9 bases. V shed 5 bases, J shed 3 bases, and the junction held 2 bases outside the gene matches. CDR3 length: 12 amino acids. Germline V gene sequence: CDR1 SQVTM, CDR2 ANQGSEA. This chain's CDR3 is CSVLDRGYEQYF. The CDR3 DNA sequence: TGCAGCGTTCTGGACAGGGGCTACGAGCAGTACTTC.